This T cell receptor (beta chain) was profiled in a study of blood T cell repertoires in COVID-19. About the research overall: Sites across the United States, Italy and Spain contributed samples from acute and convalescent COVID-19. The cDNA or gDNA used as material had been derived from T cells, B-cell-depleted T cells, or PBMCs.

Looked up from germline, CDR1 is SQVTM and CDR2 is ANQGSEA. Trimming removed 3 bases from V and 4 bases from J, with 16 bases in between. CDR3 size: 15 residues. Per the authors' pipeline: Reference gene primer amplification in the assay estimated nucleated cell counts. The method was immunoSEQ multiplex PCR; TCRdb's version includes in-frame clones alone and lacks a portion of them. V and J calls and clone size follow that table, whereas D and trimming were derived from the DNA. Here the sample spans approximately 52,000 clones, roughly 84% being singletons. J is TRBJ2-1 and V is TRBV29-1; maybe TRBD1 (5 bases). This clonotype was sampled from a human donor with active COVID-19. The donor label of this sample is uncertain. Input material: peripheral blood. The CDR3 region is CSVDREVAPYNEQFF. In DNA form, the CDR3 reads TGCAGCGTTGACAGGGAAGTTGCCCCTTACAATGAGCAGTTCTTC.